Sequencing of this T cell receptor beta chain was carried out in a study of T cells in Graves' hyperthyroidism and ophthalmopathy. Amplification of TCR beta CDR3 regions was performed using RNA transcripts as template. RT-PCR in the first round (using the HTBI primer set) targeted the TCR CDR3. TCRdb ran MiXCR on the multiplex PCR reads and lists one entry per CDR3 protein. The data contain 750,000 to 950,000 distinct CDR3 sequences, over 35% of them singletons. The CDR3 runs to 15 residues. Germline V gene sequence: CDR1 SEHNR, CDR2 FQNEAQ (reference sequence). V lost 6 bases to trimming and J lost 2 bases, with 11 bases between them. The definition of stable Graves' hyperthyroidism was no ophthalmopathy progression within 18 months. Criteria for exclusion of patients were uncontrolled infection, other autoimmune disease, pregnancy or lactation. General study findings and limits: Peripheral blood also featured most of the thyroid clonotypes expanded above 0.001. Ophthalmopathy, which appeared later, was predicted by the model a median 6.5 months before onset.

Concerning this clonotype itself: What it recognizes is unknown.

The chain has TRBV7-9 and TRBJ1-6, with a weak D call TRBD1 (5 bases). Sequencing was performed on blood. The clonotype originates from a man aged 18 to 29 with Graves' hyperthyroidism. CDR3 loop: CASSSGTAYNSPLHF. The CDR3 DNA reads TGTGCCAGCAGTTCCGGGACCGCCTATAATTCACCCCTCCACTTT. Full variable domain (remainder filled in from reference TRBV7-9 and TRBJ1-6): DTGVSQNPRHKITKRGQNVTFRCDPISEHNRLYWYRQTLGQGPEFLTYFQNEAQLEKSRLLSDRFSAERPKGSFSTLEIQRTEQGDSAMYLCASSSGTAYNSPLHFGNGTRLTVT.